The 7 T cell receptor beta chains below all came from one sample that was sequenced in a study of neoadjuvant nivolumab and ipilimumab in lung cancer. The protocol was immunoSEQ multiplex PCR, while the TCRdb copy is restricted to in-frame clones and leaves out a portion. This table has under 5,000 clones, roughly 76% appearing once. Specimen: normal lung tissue adjacent to the tumor, collected after neoadjuvant nivolumab, alone or with ipilimumab, at or shortly before surgery. The receptors were sampled from an adult with non-small cell lung cancer. Some clones in this sample may be carry-over from other donors' samples.

This clone was seen just once. The rearrangement links TRBV7-9 to TRBJ1-4; no firm D call. Trimming left V 5 bases short and J 6 bases short, with 10 bases between. The CDR3 has 13 amino acids. Germline values: CDR1 SEHNR, CDR2 FQNEAQ (reference sequence). The DNA of the CDR3 is TGTGCCAGCAGCCAGGAGGGCGATGAAAAACTGTTTTTT. It encodes CASSQEGDEKLFF.

This rearrangement joins TRBV5-1 to TRBJ2-1; 9 nucleotides line up with TRBD1. The CDR3 covers 15 residues. CDR1 is SGHRS and CDR2 is YFSETQ in the germline V gene. Trimming at V came to 3 bases and at J to 6 bases, leaving 7 bases not matched to a gene. Written as DNA, the CDR3 is TGCGCCAGCAGCTCCCAGGGACAGGGATTCAATGAGCAGTTCTTC. Translating it yields CASSSQGQGFNEQFF. The whole variable domain, remainder taken from reference TRBV5-1 and TRBJ2-1, is KAGVTQTPRYLIKTRGQQVTLSCSPISGHRSVSWYQQTPGQGLQFLFEYFSETQRNKGNFPGRFSGRQFSNSRSEMNVSTLELGDSALYLCASSSQGQGFNEQFFGPGTRLTVL.

The rearrangement links TRBV27 to TRBJ1-5; D not resolved. Trimming shortened V by 2 bases and J by 1 base, and 9 bases separated the two germline ends. This CDR3 has 15 residues. CDR1 and CDR2 from the germline V gene are MNHEY and SMNVEV (reference sequence). The CDR3 region has the DNA TGTGCCAGCAGTTTAGGCCCGGGGAGCAATCAGCCCCAGCATTTT. Translation gives CASSLGPGSNQPQHF.

The V gene is TRBV20-1, the J gene TRBJ1-2; D unclear. Germline values: CDR1 DFQATT, CDR2 SNEGSKA (reference sequence). The ends were cut back, 5 bases at V and 10 bases at J, with 14 bases in the middle. The CDR3 covers 11 residues. In nucleotides, the CDR3 is TGCAGTGCTTCGGACTCGGATCTCTACACCTTC. Its translation: CSASDSDLYTF.

The chain joins TRBV29-1 to TRBJ2-1, with a weak D call TRBD2 (6 bases). Trimming removed 4 bases from V and 3 bases from J, with 13 bases in between. The CDR3 sequence is 14 residues long. Germline loops: CDR1 SQVTM, CDR2 ANQGSEA. The CDR3: CSVARGGDYNEQFF. DNA of the CDR3: TGCAGCGTTGCCCGTGGAGGGGACTACAATGAGCAGTTCTTC.

V gene TRBV6-5 combines with J gene TRBJ2-1; D uncertain. Trimming left V 6 bases short and J 8 bases short, with 8 bases between. Germline V gene data show CDR1 as MNHEY and CDR2 as SVGAGI. The CDR3 runs to 11 residues. CDR3 bases: TGTGCCAGCAGCAACTTATATGAGCAGTTCTTC. This translates into CASSNLYEQFF.

The chain joins TRBV11-1 to TRBJ2-4; D is undetermined. Germline lookup yields CDR1 SGHAT and CDR2 FQDESV (reference sequence). This CDR3 comprises 14 residues. V gave up 1 base and J gave up 3 bases, with 7 bases separating them. In nucleotides, the CDR3 is TGTGCCAGCAGCTTAGAGCAGTACAAAAACATTCAGTACTTC. This gives the protein CASSLEQYKNIQYF.